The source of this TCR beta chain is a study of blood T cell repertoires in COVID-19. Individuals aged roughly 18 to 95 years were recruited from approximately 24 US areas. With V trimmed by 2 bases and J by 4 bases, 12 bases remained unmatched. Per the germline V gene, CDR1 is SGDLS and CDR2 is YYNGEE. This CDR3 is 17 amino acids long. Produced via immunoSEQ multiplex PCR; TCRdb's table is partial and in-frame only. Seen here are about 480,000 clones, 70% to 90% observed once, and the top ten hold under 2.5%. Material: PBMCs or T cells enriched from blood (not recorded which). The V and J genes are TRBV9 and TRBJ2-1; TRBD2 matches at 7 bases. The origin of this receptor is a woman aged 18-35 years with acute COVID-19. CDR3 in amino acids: CASSVGGRGLTYNEQFF. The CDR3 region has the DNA TGTGCCAGCAGCGTGGGCGGTAGGGGACTAACATACAATGAGCAGTTCTTC.